This T cell receptor beta chain was identified in a study of blood T cell repertoires in COVID-19. In the original workflow: Scientists estimated how many nucleated cells there were by amplifying reference gene primers. Assay used: immunoSEQ multiplex PCR; TCRdb lists only in-frame clones, some missing. Clone size and V and J calls were adopted from that table, with D and trimming inferred from the DNA. Of over 600,000 clones listed, 80% to 90% are singletons. The V end lost 4 bases, the J end lost 6 bases, and 26 bases lay between the germline ends. The CDR3 loop spans 17 amino acids. The germline V gene has CDR1 SQVTM and CDR2 ANQGSEA.

Sequenced input: peripheral blood. The V call is TRBV29-1, the J call TRBJ2-3; maybe TRBD1 (5 bases). The receptor's source is a woman younger than 30 with acute or convalescent COVID-19. CDR3 in amino acids: CSVVSTDILRFGDTQYF. The CDR3 DNA sequence: TGCAGCGTTGTAAGTACGGACATCCTTCGTTTCGGGGATACGCAGTATTTT.